This T cell receptor beta chain derives from a study of T cell responses to AZD1222 COVID-19 vaccine. Findings and caveats of the study: Scientists sampled the repertoires only once the peak T cell response had passed.

Some clones are missing from TCRdb's copy, which holds only in-frame ones; the method was immunoSEQ multiplex PCR. Of 95,000 to 150,000 clones in the sample, around 91% are singletons; the top ten hold about 4.4%. A word on this clone: Its specificity is unknown.

Germline V gene data show CDR1 as MDHEN and CDR2 as SYDVKM. The CDR3 consists of 15 residues. Trimming removed 1 base at V and 5 bases at J, with 11 bases between. The sample here was peripheral blood, taken on day 0 of MenACWY control vaccination. The rearrangement links TRBV28 to TRBJ2-2; D gene ambiguous. The receptor was isolated from an adult in good health. CDR3 sequence: CASSLFAPRTGELFF. CDR3 DNA: TGTGCCAGCAGTTTATTCGCCCCGAGAACCGGGGAGCTGTTTTTT.